This TCR beta chain was sequenced during a study of PD-1 blockade in classical Hodgkin lymphoma. Study-level results: TCR diversity at baseline was reported to be reduced in newly diagnosed patients relative to healthy donors. Similar baseline diversity was found in complete responders and newly diagnosed patients. Researchers reported that CD4+ TCR diversity, though not CD8+, rose significantly by C4D1.

Comments on this clone: Its specificity is unknown.

Time point indicated: cycle 4 day 1 (C4D1), after less than 7 weeks of nivolumab. Each of the patients experienced relapse following autologous stem cell transplantation, and their brentuximab vedotin exposure differed. The method was immunoSEQ multiplex PCR; TCRdb's version includes in-frame clones alone and lacks a portion of them. The data contain tens of thousands of clones, roughly nine tenths of them singletons. The receptor comes from a human donor with classical Hodgkin lymphoma. The source was peripheral blood mononuclear cells (PBMCs), collected before the fourth cycle of nivolumab.

The CDR3 region has the DNA TGTGCCAGCATCGACGGGGTGAAAAATACGCAGTATTTT. It translates to CASIDGVKNTQYF. The V gene is TRBV2, the J gene TRBJ2-3; TRBD2 is a possible D gene (5 bases). CDR3 length equals 13 residues. CDR1 is SNHLY and CDR2 is FYNNEI in the germline V gene. The V end lost 7 bases, the J end lost 7 bases, and 15 bases lay between the germline ends.